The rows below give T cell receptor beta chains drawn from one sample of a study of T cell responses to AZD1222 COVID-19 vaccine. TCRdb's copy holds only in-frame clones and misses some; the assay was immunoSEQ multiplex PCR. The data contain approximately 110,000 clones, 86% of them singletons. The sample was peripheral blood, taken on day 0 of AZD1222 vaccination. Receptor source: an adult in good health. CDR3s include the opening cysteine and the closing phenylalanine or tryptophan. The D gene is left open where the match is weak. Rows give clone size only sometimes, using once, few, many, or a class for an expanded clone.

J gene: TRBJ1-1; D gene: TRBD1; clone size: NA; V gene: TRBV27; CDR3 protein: CASSWTGGWGTEAFF; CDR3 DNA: TGTGCCAGCAGTTGGACAGGGGGCTGGGGCACTGAAGCTTTCTTT
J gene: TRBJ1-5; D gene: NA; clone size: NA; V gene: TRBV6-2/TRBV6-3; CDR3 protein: CASSHREQPQHF; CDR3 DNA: TGTGCCAGCAGCCACAGGGAACAGCCCCAGCATTTT
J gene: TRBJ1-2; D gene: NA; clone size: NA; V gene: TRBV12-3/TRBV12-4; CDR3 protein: CASSLFGYTF; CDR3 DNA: TGTGCCAGCAGTTTATTTGGCTACACCTTC
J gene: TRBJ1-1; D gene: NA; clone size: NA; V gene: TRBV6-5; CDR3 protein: CASSLEQGTEAFF; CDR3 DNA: TGTGCCAGCAGTTTGGAACAGGGCACTGAAGCTTTCTTT
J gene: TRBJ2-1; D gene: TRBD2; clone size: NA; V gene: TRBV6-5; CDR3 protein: CASSYAGGYNEQFF; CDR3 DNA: TGTGCCAGCAGTTATGCGGGGGGATACAATGAGCAGTTCTTC
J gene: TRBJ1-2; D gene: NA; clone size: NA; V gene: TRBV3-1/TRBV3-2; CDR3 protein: CASSLWTDTSYTF; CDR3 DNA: TGTGCCAGCAGCCTCTGGACGGACACAAGCTACACCTTC
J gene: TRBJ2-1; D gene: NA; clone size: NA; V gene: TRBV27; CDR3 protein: CASTTGDFGYNEQFF; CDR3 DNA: TGTGCCAGCACAACAGGGGACTTCGGGTACAATGAGCAGTTCTTC
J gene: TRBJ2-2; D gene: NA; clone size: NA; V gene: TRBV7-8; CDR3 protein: CASSLGEGTGELFF; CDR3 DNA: TGTGCCAGCAGCTTAGGGGAAGGCACCGGGGAGCTGTTTTTT
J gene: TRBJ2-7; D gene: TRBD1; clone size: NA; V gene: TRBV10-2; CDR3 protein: CASSERPGRGLPISYEQYF; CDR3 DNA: TGCGCCAGCAGTGAACGCCCGGGCAGGGGGCTACCCATCTCCTACGAGCAGTACTTC
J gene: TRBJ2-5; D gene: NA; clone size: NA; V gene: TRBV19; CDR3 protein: CASSLLHQETQYF; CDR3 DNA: TGTGCCAGTAGTTTGCTTCACCAAGAGACCCAGTACTTC
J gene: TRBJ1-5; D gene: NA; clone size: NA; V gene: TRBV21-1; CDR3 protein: CASRPTGGVQPQHF; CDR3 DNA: TGTGCCAGCAGACCGACAGGGGGGGTTCAGCCCCAGCATTTT
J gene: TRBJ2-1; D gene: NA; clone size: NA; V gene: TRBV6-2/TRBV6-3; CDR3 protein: CASSYWRAGRYLSNEQFF; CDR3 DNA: TGTGCCAGCAGTTACTGGAGGGCCGGCCGGTATCTCTCCAATGAGCAGTTCTTC
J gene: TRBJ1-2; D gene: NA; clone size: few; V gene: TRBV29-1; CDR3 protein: CSESLVEGNGYTF; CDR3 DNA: TGCAGTGAGAGCCTAGTTGAGGGTAATGGCTACACCTTC
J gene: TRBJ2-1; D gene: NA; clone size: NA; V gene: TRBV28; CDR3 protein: CASSVRGSSYNEQFF; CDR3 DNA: TGTGCCAGCAGTGTAAGGGGGAGCTCCTACAATGAGCAGTTCTTC
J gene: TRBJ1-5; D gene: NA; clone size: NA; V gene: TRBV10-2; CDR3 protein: CASREDGGRYSNQPQHF; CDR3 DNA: TGCGCCAGCAGAGAGGACGGCGGCCGTTATAGCAATCAGCCCCAGCATTTT
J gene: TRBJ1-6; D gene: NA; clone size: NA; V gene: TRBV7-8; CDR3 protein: CASSSTDSPLHF; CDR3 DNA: TGTGCCAGCAGCTCCACCGATTCACCCCTCCACTTT
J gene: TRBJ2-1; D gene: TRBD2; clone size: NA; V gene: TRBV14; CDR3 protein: CASSQDIPGGRQGRINEQFF; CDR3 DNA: TGTGCCAGCAGCCAAGATATACCGGGAGGGCGGCAGGGAAGGATCAATGAGCAGTTCTTC
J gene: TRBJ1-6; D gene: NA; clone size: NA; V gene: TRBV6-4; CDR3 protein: CASSDLHSNSPLHF; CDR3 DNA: TGTGCCAGCAGTGACCTACATTCCAATTCACCCCTCCACTTT
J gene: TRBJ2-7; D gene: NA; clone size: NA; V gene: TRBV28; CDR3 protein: CASITTGSYEQYF; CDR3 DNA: TGTGCCAGCATAACGACAGGATCCTACGAGCAGTACTTC
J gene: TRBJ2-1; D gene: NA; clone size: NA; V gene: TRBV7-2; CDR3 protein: CASSTSGYDYNEQFF; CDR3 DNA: TGTGCCAGCAGCACGAGCGGATACGACTACAATGAGCAGTTCTTC
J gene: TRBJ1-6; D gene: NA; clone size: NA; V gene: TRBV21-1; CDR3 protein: CASSTCNSPLHF; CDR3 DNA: TGTGCCAGCAGCACGTGTAATTCACCCCTCCACTTT
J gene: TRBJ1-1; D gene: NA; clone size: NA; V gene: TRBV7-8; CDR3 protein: CASSLVFDTEAFF; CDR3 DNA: TGTGCCAGCAGCTTAGTTTTCGACACTGAAGCTTTCTTT
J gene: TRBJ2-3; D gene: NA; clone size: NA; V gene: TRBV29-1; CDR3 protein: CSVQIGADTQYF; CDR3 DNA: TGCAGCGTGCAGATTGGGGCAGATACGCAGTATTTT
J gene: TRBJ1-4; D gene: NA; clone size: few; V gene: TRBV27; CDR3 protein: CASSLLGPDEKLFF; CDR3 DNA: TGTGCCAGCAGTTTATTAGGGCCTGATGAAAAACTGTTTTTT